This T cell receptor beta chain was identified in a study of T cell repertoires in cytomegalovirus infection. Study-wide findings and caveats: Accumulated public TCR beta family frequency recognized individuals carrying CMV together with the relevant HLA.

TCRdb called the reads again in MiXCR, with one record for every CDR3 protein. The table has about 740,000 distinct CDR3 sequences, about 40% seen once. Trimming stripped 1 base from V and 8 bases from J, with 11 bases between. The CDR3 is 14 amino acids. The germline gives CDR1 SGHAT, CDR2 FQNNGV. Points on this clonotype: Its antigen remains unknown.

Specimen: PBMCs. This TCR came from a human donor in good health (CMV status not recorded). Some clones in this sample may be carry-over from other donors' samples. This chain links TRBV11-2 with TRBJ1-4; perhaps TRBD1 as D (5 bases). Written as DNA, the CDR3 is TGTGCCAGCAGCTTAGGACAGTCGTGGGAAAAACTGTTTTTT. As protein: CASSLGQSWEKLFF.